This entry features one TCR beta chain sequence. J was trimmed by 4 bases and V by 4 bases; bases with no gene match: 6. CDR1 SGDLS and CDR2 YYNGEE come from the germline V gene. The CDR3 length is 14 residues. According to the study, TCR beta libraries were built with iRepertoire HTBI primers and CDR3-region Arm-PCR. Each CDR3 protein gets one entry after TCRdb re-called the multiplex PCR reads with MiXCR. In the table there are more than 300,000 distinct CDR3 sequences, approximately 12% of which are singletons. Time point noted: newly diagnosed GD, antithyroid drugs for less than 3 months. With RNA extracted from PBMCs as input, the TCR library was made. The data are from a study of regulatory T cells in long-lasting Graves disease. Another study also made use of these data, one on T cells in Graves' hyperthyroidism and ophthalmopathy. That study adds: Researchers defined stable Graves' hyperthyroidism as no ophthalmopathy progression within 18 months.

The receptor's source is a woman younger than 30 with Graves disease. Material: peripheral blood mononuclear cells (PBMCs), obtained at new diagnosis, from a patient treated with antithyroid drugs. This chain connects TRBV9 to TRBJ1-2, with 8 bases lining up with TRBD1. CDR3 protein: CASSPDRARYGYTF. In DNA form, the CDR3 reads TGTGCCAGCAGCCCGGACAGGGCCCGCTATGGCTACACCTTC. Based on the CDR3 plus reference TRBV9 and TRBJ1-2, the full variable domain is DSGVTQTPKHLITATGQRVTLRCSPRSGDLSVYWYQQSLDQGLQFLIQYYNGEERAKGNILERFSAQQFPDLHSELNLSSLELGDSALYFCASSPDRARYGYTFGSGTRLTVV.